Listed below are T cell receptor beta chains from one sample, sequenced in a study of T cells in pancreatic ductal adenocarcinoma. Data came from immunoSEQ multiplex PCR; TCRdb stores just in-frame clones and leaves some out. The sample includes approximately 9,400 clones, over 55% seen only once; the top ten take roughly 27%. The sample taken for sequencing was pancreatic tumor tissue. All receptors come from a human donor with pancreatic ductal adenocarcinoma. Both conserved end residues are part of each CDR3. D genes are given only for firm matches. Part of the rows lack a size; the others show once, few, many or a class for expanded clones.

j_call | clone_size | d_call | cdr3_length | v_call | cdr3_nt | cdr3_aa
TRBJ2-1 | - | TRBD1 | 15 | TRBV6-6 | TGTGCCAGCAGACGACAGGGGTCAACCTACAATGAGCAGTTCTTC | CASRRQGSTYNEQFF
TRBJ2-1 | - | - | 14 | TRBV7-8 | TGTGCCAGCAGCTCCGGCACTGGTAACAATGAGCAGTTCTTC | CASSSGTGNNEQFF
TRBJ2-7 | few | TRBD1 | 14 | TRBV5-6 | TGTGCCAGCAGCGCCGGACAGGGAACCTACGAGCAGTACTTC | CASSAGQGTYEQYF
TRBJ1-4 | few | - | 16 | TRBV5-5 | TGTGCCAGCAGCCCACGGGACATATGGGATCGGGAAAAACTGTTTTTT | CASSPRDIWDREKLFF
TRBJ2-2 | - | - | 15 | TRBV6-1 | TGTGCCACTGAAGCCCGGGACGGTTACACCGGGGAGCTGTTTTTT | CATEARDGYTGELFF
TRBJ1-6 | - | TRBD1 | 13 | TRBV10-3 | TGTGCCACCTACCGAGGACAGGGGTCACCCCTCCACTTT | CATYRGQGSPLHF
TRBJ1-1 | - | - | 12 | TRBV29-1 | TGCAGCGTTGCCTCAGCTTACACTGAAGCTTTCTTT | CSVASAYTEAFF
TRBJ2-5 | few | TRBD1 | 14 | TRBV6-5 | TGTGCCAGCAGCGGAGCAGGGGGACCGGAGACCCAGTACTTC | CASSGAGGPETQYF
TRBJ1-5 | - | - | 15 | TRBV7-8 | TGTGCCAGCAGCGATCTGCGGGATAGCAATCAGCCCCAGCATTTT | CASSDLRDSNQPQHF
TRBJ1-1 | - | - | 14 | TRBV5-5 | TGTGCCAGCAGCTTGCGTTGGGGGAACACTGAAGCTTTCTTT | CASSLRWGNTEAFF
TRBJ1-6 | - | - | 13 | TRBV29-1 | TGCAGCGTCAAGGACCGGCGGGATTCACCCCTCCACTTT | CSVKDRRDSPLHF
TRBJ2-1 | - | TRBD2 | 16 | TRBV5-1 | TGCGCCAGCAGCTTGGGGGAACTAGCGGGGGCTGGTGAGCAGTTCTTC | CASSLGELAGAGEQFF
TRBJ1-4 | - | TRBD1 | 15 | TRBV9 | TGTGCCAGCAGCGCCCACAGGGGCCCTAATGAAAAACTGTTTTTT | CASSAHRGPNEKLFF
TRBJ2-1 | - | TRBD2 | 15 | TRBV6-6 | TGTGCCAGCAGTTACCTCAGCGGGGGGGCCGCTGAGCAGTTCTTC | CASSYLSGGAAEQFF
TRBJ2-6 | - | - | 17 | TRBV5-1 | TGCGCCAGCAGCTTAGGACAGCCGGGGAAAGGGGCCAACGTCCTGACTTTC | CASSLGQPGKGANVLTF
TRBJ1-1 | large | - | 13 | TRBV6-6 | TGTGCCAGCAACGTAGGGGGACGCACTGAAGCTTTCTTT | CASNVGGRTEAFF
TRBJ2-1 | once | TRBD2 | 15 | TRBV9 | TGTGCCAGCAGCCTCAGCGGGGGGGCGGTCGATGAGCAGTTCTTC | CASSLSGGAVDEQFF
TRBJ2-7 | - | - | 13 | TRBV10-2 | TGCGCCACCGAAGCCCTGGGGTCCTACGAGCAGTACTTC | CATEALGSYEQYF
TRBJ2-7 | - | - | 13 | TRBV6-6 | TGTGCCAGCAGTTACTCCCTGGGGAACGAGCAGTACTTC | CASSYSLGNEQYF
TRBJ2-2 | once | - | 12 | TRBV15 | TGTGCCACCTCGGCGAACACCGGGGAGCTGTTTTTT | CATSANTGELFF
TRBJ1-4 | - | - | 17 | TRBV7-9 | TGTGCCAGCAGTTCATCCAACAGGTTATCCTTCGGGGAAAAACTGTTTTTT | CASSSSNRLSFGEKLFF
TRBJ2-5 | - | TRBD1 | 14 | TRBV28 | TGTGCCAGCAGCCGGACAGGGGTCAAGGAGACCCAGTACTTC | CASSRTGVKETQYF
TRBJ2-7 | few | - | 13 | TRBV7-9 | TGTGCCAGCAGCCCGCTAGCTGGCCTCAAGCAGTACTTC | CASSPLAGLKQYF
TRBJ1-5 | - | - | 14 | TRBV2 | TGTGCCAGCAGTGGGGGCGGATACAATCAGCCCCAGCATTTT | CASSGGGYNQPQHF
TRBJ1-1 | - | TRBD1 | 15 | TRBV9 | TGTGCCAGCAGCCTCGGGACAGGGCGGAACACTGAAGCTTTCTTT | CASSLGTGRNTEAFF
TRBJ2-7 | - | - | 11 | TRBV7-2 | TGTGCCAGCAGCTTAGTGTCCGAGCAGTACTTC | CASSLVSEQYF
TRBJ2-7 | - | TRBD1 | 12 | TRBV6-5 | TGTGCCAGCAGTGGGACAGGGAACGAGCAGTACTTC | CASSGTGNEQYF
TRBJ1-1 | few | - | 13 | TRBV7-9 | TGTGCCAGCAGCTTAGCGACAGCTGTTGTAGCTTTCTTT | CASSLATAVVAFF
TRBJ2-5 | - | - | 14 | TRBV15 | TGTGCCACCAGCAGGTCTGGGCGGCAAGAGACCCAGTACTTC | CATSRSGRQETQYF
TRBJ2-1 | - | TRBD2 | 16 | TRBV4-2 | TGTGCCAGCAGCCAAGATGGGACTAGCTCCTACAATGAGCAGTTCTTC | CASSQDGTSSYNEQFF
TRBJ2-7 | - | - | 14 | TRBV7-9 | TGTGCCAGCAGCCTCGGGTGGGAAGAGAGCGAGCAGTACTTC | CASSLGWEESEQYF
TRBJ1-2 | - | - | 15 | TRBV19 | TGTGCCAGTACTCCAATGGACAGCCCTAACTATGGCTACACCTTC | CASTPMDSPNYGYTF
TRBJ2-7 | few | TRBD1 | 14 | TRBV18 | TGTGCCAGCTCCCGCGGACAGGGTTCCTACGAGCAGTACTTC | CASSRGQGSYEQYF
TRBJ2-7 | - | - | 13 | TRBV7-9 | TGTGCCAGCAGCTTGGTTGAGGGCCACGAGCAGTACTTC | CASSLVEGHEQYF
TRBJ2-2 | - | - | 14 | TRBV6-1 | TGTGCCAGCAGTCCGGACAGCTTCACCGGGGAGCTGTTTTTT | CASSPDSFTGELFF
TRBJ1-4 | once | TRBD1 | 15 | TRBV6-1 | TGTGCCAGCAGTGAAGTAAGGGGGCGTAATGAAAAACTGTTTTTT | CASSEVRGRNEKLFF
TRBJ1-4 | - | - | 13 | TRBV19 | TGTGCCAGTAAGAAACAGGGCGAAGAAAAACTGTTTTTT | CASKKQGEEKLFF
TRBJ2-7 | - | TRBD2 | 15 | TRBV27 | TGTGCCAGCAGTTTGAGACTAGCGGGGGCGAGCGAGCAGTACTTC | CASSLRLAGASEQYF
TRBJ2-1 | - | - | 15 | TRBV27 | TGTGCCAGCAGTCTAATGACCATTACGCGCAATGAGCAGTTCTTC | CASSLMTITRNEQFF
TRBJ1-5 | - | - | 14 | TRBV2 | TGTGCCAGCAGTGAAGGAAATGAGGCTCAGCCCCAGCATTTT | CASSEGNEAQPQHF
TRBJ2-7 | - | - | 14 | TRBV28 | TGTGCCGCGCTGGGGAGTTCAGGGGTGGGCGAGCAGTACTTC | CAALGSSGVGEQYF